This T cell receptor beta chain was sequenced for a study listed by TCRdb under 2016. The receptor library was made with RT-PCR. The sample was run on an Illumina MiSeq. TCRdb reran the public reads through fastp at Q25 and MiXCR, keeping productive beta chains. Each record represents a unique CDR3 protein, reported with the most common genes and DNA among its rows. A total of fewer than 800,000 distinct CDR3 sequences appear in this sample, 14% of them only once. The ten largest account for 3.6% of the sample. CDR1 LNHDA and CDR2 SQIVND are derived from the germline V gene (reference sequence). The CDR3 runs 14 residues from the cysteine to the phenylalanine. Of all the DNA, just the CDR3 is kept, 42 bases in frame from base 1. The trim is 4 bases for V and 5 bases for J, with a gap of 14 bases between the germline ends. Concerning this clonotype itself: What this receptor recognizes is not known. Base qualities are missing; no much larger clone stands one base away.

Specimen: memory CD4+ T cells from blood. The sequence came from a female donor in good health, serving as a healthy control. The rearranged segments are TRBV19 and TRBJ1-1; D gene: possibly TRBD1, on 5 matching bases. The bases are TGTGCCAGTAGTACAGGGCTGGTTTCAACTGAAGCTTTCTTT. It codes for CASSTGLVSTEAFF.